This T cell receptor beta chain was recovered during a study of T-cell reconstitution after alpha-beta-depleted transplantation in children. Germline CDR1 SGHTA, CDR2 FQGNSA. V lost 7 bases and J 4 bases, leaving 11 bases between the germline ends. The CDR3 runs 12 residues. Unique molecular identifiers tagged the TCRbeta library. TCRdb re-called the PCR reads with MiXCR, one entry per CDR3 protein. The data show hundreds of thousands of distinct CDR3 sequences, over 15% seen once. This clonotype was counted many times. This TCR was sampled from a human donor who donated a stem cell graft to a child with acute myeloid leukemia. V and J are TRBV7-2 and TRBJ2-7, with a tentative D call TRBD1 (6 bases). Sequenced here: PBMCs from the stem cell graft donor, sampled from the stem cell graft. CDR3 in amino acids: CASTKQGYEQYF. In nucleotides, the CDR3 is TGTGCCAGCACCAAACAGGGTTACGAGCAGTACTTC. The variable domain in full, with the rest retrieved from reference TRBV7-2 and TRBJ2-7, is GAGVSQSPSNKVTEKGKDVELRCDPISGHTALYWYRQSLGQGLEFLIYFQGNSAPDKSGLPSDRFSAERTGGSVSTLTIQRTQQEDSAVYLCASTKQGYEQYFGPGTRLTVT.